The TCR beta chain described here comes from a study of regulatory and conventional T cells in RAG deficiency. About the research overall: Hypomorphic RAG mutations in CID or atypical SCID frequently accompany autoimmunity. The study, taken as a whole, reports: RAG-deficient patients showed markedly lower Shannon entropy and higher Simpson indices than control T-cell subsets. Omenn CD25-high CD127-low cells may be activated cells, not true Tregs. Shorter CDR3s in all patient subsets; >75% Treg-Tconv overlap in Omenn.

Profiled with immunoSEQ multiplex PCR; TCRdb holds only in-frame clones, not every one. The data hold 7,000 to 9,500 clones, with approximately 96% observed a single time. Conventional CD4+ T cells were sorted from blood as CD25-low CD127-high cells. A remark on this clone: The antigen is undetermined.

Input material: CD4+ effector T cells sorted from blood. The clonotype was recovered from a human donor with RAG deficiency presenting as severe combined immunodeficiency.

The CDR3 is CASSVEEGVGEQYF. The CDR3 DNA sequence: TGTGCCAGCAGTGTGGAAGAAGGAGTGGGCGAGCAGTACTTC. V and J are TRBV25-1 and TRBJ2-7; D not certain. CDR1 and CDR2 from the germline V gene are MGHDK and SYGVNS. The CDR3 runs 14 residues. V was clipped by 4 bases and J by 6 bases, with 16 bases between them.